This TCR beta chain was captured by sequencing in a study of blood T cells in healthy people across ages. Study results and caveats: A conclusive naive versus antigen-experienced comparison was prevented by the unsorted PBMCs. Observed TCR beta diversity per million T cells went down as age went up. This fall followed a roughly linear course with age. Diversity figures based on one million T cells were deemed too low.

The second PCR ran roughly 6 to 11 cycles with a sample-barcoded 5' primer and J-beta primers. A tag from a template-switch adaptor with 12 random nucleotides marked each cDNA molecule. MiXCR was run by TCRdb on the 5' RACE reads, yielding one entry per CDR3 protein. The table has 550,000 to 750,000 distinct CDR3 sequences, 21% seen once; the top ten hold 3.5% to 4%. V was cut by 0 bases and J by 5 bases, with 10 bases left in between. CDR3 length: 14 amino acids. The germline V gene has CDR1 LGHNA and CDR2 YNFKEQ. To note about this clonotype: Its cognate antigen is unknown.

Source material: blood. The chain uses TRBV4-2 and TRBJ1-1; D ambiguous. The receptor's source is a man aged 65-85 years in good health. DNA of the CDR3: TGTGCCAGCAGCCAAGAACTTCGGGAGACTGAAGCTTTCTTT. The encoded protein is CASSQELRETEAFF.